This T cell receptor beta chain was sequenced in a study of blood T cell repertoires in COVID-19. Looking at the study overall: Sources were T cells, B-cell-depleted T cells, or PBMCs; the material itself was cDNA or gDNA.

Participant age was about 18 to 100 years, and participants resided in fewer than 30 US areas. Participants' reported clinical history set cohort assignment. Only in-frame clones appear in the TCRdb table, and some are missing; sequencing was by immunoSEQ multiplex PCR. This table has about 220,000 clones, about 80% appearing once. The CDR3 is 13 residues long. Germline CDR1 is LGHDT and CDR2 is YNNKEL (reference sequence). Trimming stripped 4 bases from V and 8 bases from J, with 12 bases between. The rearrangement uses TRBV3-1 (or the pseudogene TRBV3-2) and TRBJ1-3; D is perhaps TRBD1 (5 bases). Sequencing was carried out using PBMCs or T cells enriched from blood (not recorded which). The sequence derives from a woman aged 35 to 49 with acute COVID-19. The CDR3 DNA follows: TGTGCCAGCAGCCCGTCCGCGGGACACACCATATATTTT. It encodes CASSPSAGHTIYF.